This record covers a single T cell receptor beta chain. It has no known antigen specificity. Base qualities were left out, and no much larger clone turns up one base away. The time point tag for this specimen amounts to: baseline before first vaccination. Samples from vaccinated people were obtained from the UK trials COV001 and COV002, which included a single-blind randomized controlled phase 2/3 trial of AZD1222 (ChAdOx1 nCoV-19) in healthy adults. For TCRbeta chain sequencing, PBMC samples from trial participants were taken at day 0 and at day 28 after the second dose. CDR3 length: 15 amino acids, cysteine to phenylalanine. The retained sequence is limited to the CDR3, 45 bases, with the frame set at the first base. CDR1 and CDR2, per the germline V gene, are SGHVS and FNYEAQ. Trimmed from V: 5 bases; trimmed from J: 7 bases; junction bases lacking a gene match: 9. This record belongs to a study of T cell responses to AZD1222 COVID-19 vaccine (dated by TCRdb to 2020 to 2023). At the level of the whole study: AZD1222 recipients given second doses at about 4 weeks or at about 12 weeks were pooled, since spike-specific TCR depth and breadth were not found to differ between the two schedules. A total of 233 trial participants underwent TCR sequencing, of whom about 210 had received two doses of AZD1222 and 26 had received two doses of the MenACWY control vaccine. Trial participants were enrolled by age into 18-55, 56-69 and 70-plus year subgroups, with roughly 160, 29 and 62 TCR-sequenced participants respectively.

Paper-wide results and their limitations: Vaccine-associated CD4 TCRs spanned the whole spike protein, with dominant responses in regions 160-218 and 743-854. Because no day 14 peak-response samples were available, the repertoires could be characterized only after the peak T cell response. Epitopes outside the regions mutated in the B.1.351 and B.1.1.7 variants were reportedly recognized by nearly half of the unique spike-specific TCRs. Participants were mostly white British and included more females than males, and it was suggested by the authors that clonal diversity may have been underestimated. The 56-69-year group was small, and its depth increase did not reach significance, likely because of low power. A significant rise in spike-specific TCR breadth and depth was observed after two AZD1222 doses relative to day 0 and relative to MenACWY recipients. Conclusions about previously exposed vaccinees are limited because only a handful of AZD1222 recipients were SARS-CoV-2 seropositive at baseline.

The CDR3 regions of human TCRbeta chains were analyzed by immunosequencing. In the paper's pipeline: TCRs in the repertoires were matched against a reference library of SARS-CoV-2-specific TCRs that had been generated with the MIRA antigen-specificity platform. Breadth meant the fraction of unique TCRs that were SARS-CoV-2-associated, whereas depth meant the fraction of total T cells that were SARS-CoV-2-associated. Using the MIRA data, each spike-specific TCR was mapped to the spike region that the TCR reacts to and placed in a CD4 or CD8 class. Log10-transformed breadth and depth values were compared by one-way ANOVA with Sidak's multiple comparisons tests. Drawn from immuneACCESS, this table holds only the in-frame rearrangements with V and J called that TCRdb kept. Clones are partly lost; checked studies trace under half to an unresolved V gene and leave the rest unexplained. For V, J and clone size, that table is used; D and trimming come from the DNA. The sample table lists about 110,000 clones, 85% to 95% of them with a count of one. The top ten clones comprise 7.8% of the sample.

Here the chain combines TRBV7-6 and TRBJ2-2, with TRBD2 identical over 8 junction bases. Sequencing was performed on peripheral blood, taken on day 0 of AZD1222 vaccination. This TCR came from an adult in good health. The CDR3 loop reads CASSPRLAKVGELFF. The bases read TGTGCCAGCAGCCCAAGACTAGCGAAGGTCGGGGAGCTGTTTTTT.